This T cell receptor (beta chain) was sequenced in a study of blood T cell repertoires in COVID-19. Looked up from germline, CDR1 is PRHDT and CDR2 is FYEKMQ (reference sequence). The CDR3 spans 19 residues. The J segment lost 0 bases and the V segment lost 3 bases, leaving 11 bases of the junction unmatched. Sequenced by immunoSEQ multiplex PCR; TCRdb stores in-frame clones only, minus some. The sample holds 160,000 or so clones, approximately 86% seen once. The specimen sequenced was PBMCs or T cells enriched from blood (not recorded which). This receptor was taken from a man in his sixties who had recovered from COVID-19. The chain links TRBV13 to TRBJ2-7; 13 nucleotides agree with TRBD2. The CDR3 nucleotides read TGTGCCAGCAGCTTCACTAGCGGGAGGGCCTTAGTTAACTCCTACGAGCAGTACTTC. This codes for CASSFTSGRALVNSYEQYF.